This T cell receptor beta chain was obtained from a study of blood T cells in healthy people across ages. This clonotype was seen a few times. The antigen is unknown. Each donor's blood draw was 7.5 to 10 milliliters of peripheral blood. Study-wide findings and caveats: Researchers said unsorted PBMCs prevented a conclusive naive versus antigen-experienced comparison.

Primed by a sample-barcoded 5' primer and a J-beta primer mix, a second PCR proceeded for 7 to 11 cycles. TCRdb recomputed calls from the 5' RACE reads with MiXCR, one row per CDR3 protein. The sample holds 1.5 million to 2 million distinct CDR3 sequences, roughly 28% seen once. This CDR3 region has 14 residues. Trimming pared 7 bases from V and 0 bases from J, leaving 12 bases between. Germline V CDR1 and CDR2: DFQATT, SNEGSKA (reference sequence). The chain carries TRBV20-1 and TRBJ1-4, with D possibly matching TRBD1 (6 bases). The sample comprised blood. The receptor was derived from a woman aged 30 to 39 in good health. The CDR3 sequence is CSVRGGSTNEKLFF. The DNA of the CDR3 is TGCAGTGTGCGAGGGGGGTCAACTAATGAAAAACTGTTTTTT.